This TCR beta chain was found in a study of blood T cell repertoires in COVID-19. For the study at large: The United States, Italy and Spain provided the acute and convalescent COVID-19 samples.

Seattle patient enrollment occurred during active infection, with longitudinal follow-up thereafter. From germline, CDR1 is SGHNT and CDR2 YENEEA. V gave up 2 bases and J gave up 3 bases, with 15 bases separating them. CDR3 length equals 16 residues. As handled by the study authors: The assay estimated nucleated cells by amplifying reference gene primers. TCRdb's table, derived via immunoSEQ multiplex PCR, lists solely in-frame clones and lacks some. For V, J and clone size, that table is used; D and trimming come from the DNA. Seen here are approximately 75,000 clones, 75% to 90% observed once, and the top ten hold 6.3%.

The rearrangement joins TRBV11-3 to TRBJ2-3, with D tentatively TRBD2 (5 bases). The sequencing sample was made of peripheral blood. The TCR sequence derives from an elderly man with COVID-19, enrolled during active disease. CDR3 sequence: CASSLSAGDTTDTQYF. As DNA, the CDR3 is TGTGCCAGCAGCTTAAGCGCGGGTGACACTACAGATACGCAGTATTTT.